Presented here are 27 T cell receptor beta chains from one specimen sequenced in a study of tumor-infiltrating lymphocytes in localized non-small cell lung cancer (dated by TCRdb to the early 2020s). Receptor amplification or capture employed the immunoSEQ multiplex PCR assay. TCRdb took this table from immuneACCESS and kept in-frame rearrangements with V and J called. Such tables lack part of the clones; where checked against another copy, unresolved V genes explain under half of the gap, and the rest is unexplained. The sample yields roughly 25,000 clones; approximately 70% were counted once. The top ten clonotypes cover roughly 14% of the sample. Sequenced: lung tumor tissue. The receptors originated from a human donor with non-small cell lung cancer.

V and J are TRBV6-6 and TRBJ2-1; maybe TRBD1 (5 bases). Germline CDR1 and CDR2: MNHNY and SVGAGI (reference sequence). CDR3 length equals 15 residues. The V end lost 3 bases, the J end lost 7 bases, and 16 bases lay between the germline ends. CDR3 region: CASSYRQSLVNEQFF. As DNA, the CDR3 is TGTGCCAGCAGTTATCGACAGAGCCTCGTTAATGAGCAGTTCTTC.

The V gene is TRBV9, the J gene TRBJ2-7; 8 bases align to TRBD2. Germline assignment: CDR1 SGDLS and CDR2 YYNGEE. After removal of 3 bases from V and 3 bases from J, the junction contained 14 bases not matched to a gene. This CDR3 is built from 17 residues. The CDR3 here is CASSERLATTGVYEQYF. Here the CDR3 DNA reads TGTGCCAGCAGCGAAAGACTAGCGACTACTGGGGTCTACGAGCAGTACTTC.

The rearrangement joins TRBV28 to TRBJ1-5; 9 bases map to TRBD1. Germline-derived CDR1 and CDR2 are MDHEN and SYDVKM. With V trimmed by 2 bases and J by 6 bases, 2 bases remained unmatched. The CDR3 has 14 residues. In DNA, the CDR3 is TGTGCCAGCAGTTTAGGACAGGGGCTTCAGCCCCAGCATTTT. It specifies CASSLGQGLQPQHF.

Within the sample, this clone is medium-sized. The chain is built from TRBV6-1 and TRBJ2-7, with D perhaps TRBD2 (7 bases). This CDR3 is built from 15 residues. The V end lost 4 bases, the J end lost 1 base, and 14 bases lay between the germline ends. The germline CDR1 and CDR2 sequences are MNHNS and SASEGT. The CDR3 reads CASSVRGRVSYEQYF. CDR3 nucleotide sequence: TGTGCCAGCAGTGTTAGGGGGAGGGTGTCCTACGAGCAGTACTTC.

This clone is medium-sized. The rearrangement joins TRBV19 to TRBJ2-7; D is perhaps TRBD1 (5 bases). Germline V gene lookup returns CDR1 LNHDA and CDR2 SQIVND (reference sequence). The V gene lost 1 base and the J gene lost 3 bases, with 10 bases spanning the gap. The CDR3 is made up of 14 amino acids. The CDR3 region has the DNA TGTGCCAGTAGTATAGGACAGATACACTACGAGCAGTACTTC. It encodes CASSIGQIHYEQYF.

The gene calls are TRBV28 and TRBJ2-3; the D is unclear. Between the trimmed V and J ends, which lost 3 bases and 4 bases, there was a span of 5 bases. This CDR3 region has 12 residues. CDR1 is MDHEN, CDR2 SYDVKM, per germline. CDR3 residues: CASSFRPDTQYF. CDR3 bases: TGTGCCAGCAGTTTTCGTCCAGATACGCAGTATTTT.

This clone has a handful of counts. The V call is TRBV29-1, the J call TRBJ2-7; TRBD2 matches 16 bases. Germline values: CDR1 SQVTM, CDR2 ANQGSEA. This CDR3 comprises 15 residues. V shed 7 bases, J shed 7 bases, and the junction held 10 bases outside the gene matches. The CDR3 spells CSALGLAGGQGEQYF. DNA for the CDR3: TGCAGCGCCCTGGGACTAGCGGGAGGGCAAGGGGAGCAGTACTTC.

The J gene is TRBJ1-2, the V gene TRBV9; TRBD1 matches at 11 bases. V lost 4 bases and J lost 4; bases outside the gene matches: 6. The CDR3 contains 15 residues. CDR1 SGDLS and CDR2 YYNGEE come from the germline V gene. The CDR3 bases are TGTGCCAGCAGCCGGGGACAGGGGGTTCCCTATGGCTACACCTTC. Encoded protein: CASSRGQGVPYGYTF.

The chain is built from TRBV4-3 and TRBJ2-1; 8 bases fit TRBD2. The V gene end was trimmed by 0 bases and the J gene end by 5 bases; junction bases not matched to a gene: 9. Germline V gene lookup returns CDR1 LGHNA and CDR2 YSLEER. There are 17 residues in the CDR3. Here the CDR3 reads CASSQDRAGETDNEQFF. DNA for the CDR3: TGCGCCAGCAGCCAAGATCGAGCGGGAGAAACGGACAATGAGCAGTTCTTC.

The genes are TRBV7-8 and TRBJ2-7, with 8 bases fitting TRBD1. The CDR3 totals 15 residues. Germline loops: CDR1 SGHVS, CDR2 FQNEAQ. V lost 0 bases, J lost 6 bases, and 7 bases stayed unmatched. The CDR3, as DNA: TGTGCCAGCAGCTTAGCGTCTACGGGGACAGGCGAGCAGTACTTC. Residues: CASSLASTGTGEQYF.

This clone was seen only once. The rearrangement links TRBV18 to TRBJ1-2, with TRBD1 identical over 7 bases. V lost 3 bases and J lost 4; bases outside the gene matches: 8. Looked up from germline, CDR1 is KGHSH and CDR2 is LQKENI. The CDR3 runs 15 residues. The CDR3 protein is CASSPDLSGGYGYTF. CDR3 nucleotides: TGTGCCAGCTCACCCGACCTGTCAGGGGGCTATGGCTACACCTTC.

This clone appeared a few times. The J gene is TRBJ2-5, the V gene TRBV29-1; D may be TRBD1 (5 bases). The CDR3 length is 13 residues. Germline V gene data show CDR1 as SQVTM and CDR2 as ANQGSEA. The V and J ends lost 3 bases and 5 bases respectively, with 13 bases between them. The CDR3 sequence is CSVEQGIGETQYF. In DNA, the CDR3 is TGCAGCGTTGAGCAGGGTATTGGGGAGACCCAGTACTTC.

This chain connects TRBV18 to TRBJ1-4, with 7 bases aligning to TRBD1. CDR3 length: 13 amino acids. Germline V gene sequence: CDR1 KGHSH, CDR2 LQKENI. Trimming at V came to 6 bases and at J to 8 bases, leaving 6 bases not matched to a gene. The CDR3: CASSTGVQEKLFF. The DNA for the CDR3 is TGTGCCAGCTCTACAGGGGTACAAGAAAAACTGTTTTTT.

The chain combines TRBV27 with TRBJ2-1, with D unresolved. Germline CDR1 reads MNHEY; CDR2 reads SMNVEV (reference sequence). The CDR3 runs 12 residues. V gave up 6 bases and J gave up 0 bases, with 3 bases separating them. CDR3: CASRTSYNEQFF. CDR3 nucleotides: TGTGCCAGCAGGACCTCCTACAATGAGCAGTTCTTC.

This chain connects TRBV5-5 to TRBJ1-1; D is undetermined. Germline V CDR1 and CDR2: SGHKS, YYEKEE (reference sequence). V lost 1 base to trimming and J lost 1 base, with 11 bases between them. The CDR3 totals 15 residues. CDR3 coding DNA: TGTGCCAGCAGCTTGTTAGGAAGCCAGAACACTGAAGCTTTCTTT. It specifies CASSLLGSQNTEAFF.

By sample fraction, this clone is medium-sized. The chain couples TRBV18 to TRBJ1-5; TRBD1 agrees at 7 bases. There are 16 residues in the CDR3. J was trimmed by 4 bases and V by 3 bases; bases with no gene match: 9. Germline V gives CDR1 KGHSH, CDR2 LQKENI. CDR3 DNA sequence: TGTGCCAGCTCACCTGAGAGGGACAGTCGTAATCAGCCCCAGCATTTT. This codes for CASSPERDSRNQPQHF.

The DNA for the CDR3 is TGCGCCAGCAGCCAAACAACTAGCTGGCGGAATGAGCAGTTCTTC. It encodes CASSQTTSWRNEQFF. The gene calls are TRBV4-3 and TRBJ2-1; the D gene is possibly TRBD2 (6 bases). CDR1 and CDR2 from the germline V gene are LGHNA and YSLEER. Trimming took 2 bases from V and 7 from J, leaving 15 bases between them. The CDR3 extends over 15 amino acids.

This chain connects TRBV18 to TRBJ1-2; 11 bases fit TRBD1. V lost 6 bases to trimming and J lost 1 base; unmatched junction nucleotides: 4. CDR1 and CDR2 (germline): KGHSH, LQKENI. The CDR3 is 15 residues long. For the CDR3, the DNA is TGTGCCAGCTCCGGGACAGGGGGAAATAACTATGGCTACACCTTC. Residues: CASSGTGGNNYGYTF.

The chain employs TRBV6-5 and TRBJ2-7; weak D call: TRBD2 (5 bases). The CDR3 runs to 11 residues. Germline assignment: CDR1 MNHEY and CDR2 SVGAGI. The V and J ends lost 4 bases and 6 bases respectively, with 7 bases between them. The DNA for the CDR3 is TGTGCCAGCAGTTCGGACTCCGAGCAGTACTTC. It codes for CASSSDSEQYF.

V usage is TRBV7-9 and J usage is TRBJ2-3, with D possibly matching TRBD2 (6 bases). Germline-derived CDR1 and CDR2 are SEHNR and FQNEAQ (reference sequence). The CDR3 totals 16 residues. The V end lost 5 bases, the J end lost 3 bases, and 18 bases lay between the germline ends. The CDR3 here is CASSTRKGRNTDTQYF. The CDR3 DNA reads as TGTGCCAGCAGCACCCGTAAAGGGAGGAATACAGATACGCAGTATTTT.

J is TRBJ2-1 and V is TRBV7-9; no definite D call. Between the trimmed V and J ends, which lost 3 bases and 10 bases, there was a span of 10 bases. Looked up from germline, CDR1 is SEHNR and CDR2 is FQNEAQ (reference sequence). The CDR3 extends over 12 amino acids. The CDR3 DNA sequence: TGTGCCAGCAGCTTGTTAGCATCAGAGCAGTTCTTC. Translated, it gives CASSLLASEQFF. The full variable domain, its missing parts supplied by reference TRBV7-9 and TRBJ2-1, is DTGVSQNPRHKITKRGQNVTFRCDPISEHNRLYWYRQTLGQGPEFLTYFQNEAQLEKSRLLSDRFSAERPKGSFSTLEIQRTEQGDSAMYLCASSLLASEQFFGPGTRLTVL.

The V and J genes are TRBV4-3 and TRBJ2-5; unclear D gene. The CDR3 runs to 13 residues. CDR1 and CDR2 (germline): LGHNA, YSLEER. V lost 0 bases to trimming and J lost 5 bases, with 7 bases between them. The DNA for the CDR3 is TGCGCCAGCAGCCAAGATCCGTTCGAGACCCAGTACTTC. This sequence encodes CASSQDPFETQYF.

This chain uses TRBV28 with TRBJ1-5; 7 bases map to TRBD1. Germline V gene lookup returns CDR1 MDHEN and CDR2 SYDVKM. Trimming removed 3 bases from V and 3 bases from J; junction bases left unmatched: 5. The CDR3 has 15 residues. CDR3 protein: CASSLPGGFNQPQHF. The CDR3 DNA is TGTGCCAGCAGTTTGCCAGGGGGATTCAATCAGCCCCAGCATTTT. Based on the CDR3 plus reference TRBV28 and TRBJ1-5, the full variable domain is DVKVTQSSRYLVKRTGEKVFLECVQDMDHENMFWYRQDPGLGLRLIYFSYDVKMKEKGDIPEGYSVSREKKERFSLILESASTNQTSMYLCASSLPGGFNQPQHFGDGTRLSIL.

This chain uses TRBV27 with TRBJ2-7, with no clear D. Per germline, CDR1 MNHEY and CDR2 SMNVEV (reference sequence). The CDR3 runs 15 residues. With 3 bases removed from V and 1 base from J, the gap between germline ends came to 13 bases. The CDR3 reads CASSFTPLGSYEQYF. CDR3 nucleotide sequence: TGTGCCAGCAGTTTTACGCCCCTAGGATCCTACGAGCAGTACTTC.

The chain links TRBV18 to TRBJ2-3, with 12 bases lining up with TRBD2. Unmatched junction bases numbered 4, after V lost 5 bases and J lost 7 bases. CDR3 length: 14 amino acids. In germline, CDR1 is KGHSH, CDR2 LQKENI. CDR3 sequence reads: CASSGLAGKNTQYF. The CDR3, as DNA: TGTGCCAGCTCAGGACTAGCGGGAAAGAATACGCAGTATTTT.

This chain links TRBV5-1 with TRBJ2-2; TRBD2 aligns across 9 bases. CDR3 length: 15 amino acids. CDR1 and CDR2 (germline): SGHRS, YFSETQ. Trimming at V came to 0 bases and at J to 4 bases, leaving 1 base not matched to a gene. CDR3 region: CASSLGSGSTGELFF. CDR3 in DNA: TGCGCCAGCAGCTTGGGTAGCGGGAGCACCGGGGAGCTGTTTTTT.

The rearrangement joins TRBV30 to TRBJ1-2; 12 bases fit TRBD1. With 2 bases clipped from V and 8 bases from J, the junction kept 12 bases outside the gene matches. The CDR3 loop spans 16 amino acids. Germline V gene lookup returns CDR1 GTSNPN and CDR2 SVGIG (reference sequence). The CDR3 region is CAWSFAGTGGAGGYTF. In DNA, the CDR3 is TGTGCCTGGAGTTTCGCCGGGACAGGGGGCGCCGGAGGCTACACCTTC.